Each of the 27 T cell receptor beta chains below was sequenced from the same sample in a study of T-cell reconstitution after alpha-beta-depleted transplantation in children. It was with unique molecular identifiers that the TCRbeta library was prepared. TCRdb re-analysed the PCR reads in MiXCR, keeping a single row per CDR3 protein. The sample includes about 460,000 distinct CDR3 sequences, about 10% of them seen just once. The sequencing here drew on PBMCs, taken before TCRalphabeta/CD19-depleted stem cell transplant. These receptors originate from a child between 2 and 9 years old with inherited bone marrow failure, due to receive a stem cell transplant.

In its sample, this clonotype was seen a few times. The CDR3 sequence: CASSLYQRGSGANVLTF. In DNA, the CDR3 is TGTGCCAGCAGCTTATATCAGCGGGGGTCTGGGGCCAACGTCCTGACTTTC. This rearrangement joins TRBV7-9 to TRBJ2-6; TRBD2 matches at 8 bases. Trimming cost V 2 bases and J 1 base; bases outside gene matches: 4. Germline CDR1 SEHNR, CDR2 FQNEAQ (reference sequence). The CDR3 runs 17 residues.

The sample holds many counts of this clonotype. CDR3 region: CASSMGPGPNEKLFF. The CDR3 nucleotides are TGCGCCAGCAGCATGGGGCCGGGCCCTAATGAAAAACTGTTTTTT. The chain uses TRBV4-1 and TRBJ1-4, with D perhaps matching TRBD1 (5 bases). V lost 5 bases to trimming and J lost 3 bases, with 13 bases between them. The CDR3 consists of 15 residues. Looked up from germline, CDR1 is MGHRA and CDR2 is YSYEKL.

This clonotype was counted ten times or more. CDR3 sequence (DNA): TGTGCCAGCAGCTTAGCCGGGACAGGGACCGACCGGGAGACCCAGTACTTC. It codes for CASSLAGTGTDRETQYF. The V call is TRBV7-2, the J call TRBJ2-5; the match to TRBD1 covers 9 bases. This CDR3 spans 17 amino acids. CDR1 is SGHTA, CDR2 FQGNSA, per germline. V shed 0 bases, J shed 5 bases, and the junction held 10 bases outside the gene matches.

This clonotype showed up many times. The chain couples TRBV4-3 to TRBJ2-1; no definite D call. CDR3 size: 15 residues. Trimming pared 2 bases from V and 0 bases from J, leaving 8 bases between. Germline V CDR1 and CDR2: LGHNA, YSLEER. This chain's CDR3 is CASSQSDRSYNEQFF. The CDR3 DNA is TGCGCCAGCAGCCAATCGGACCGCTCCTACAATGAGCAGTTCTTC.

This clonotype was detected many times. V usage is TRBV5-1 and J usage is TRBJ2-7; weak D call: TRBD2 (5 bases). CDR1 SGHRS and CDR2 YFSETQ come from the germline V gene. There are 15 residues in the CDR3. V was pared by 0 bases and J by 3 bases, with 13 bases between. The CDR3 nucleotides read TGCGCCAGCAGCTTGGCTCCGGGGAGTGACTACGAGCAGTACTTC. As protein: CASSLAPGSDYEQYF.

This clonotype was counted a few times. This chain uses TRBV5-5 with TRBJ2-2, with D tentatively TRBD1 or TRBD2 (5 bases each). This CDR3 has 15 residues. V lost 5 bases, J lost 4 bases, and 15 bases lay in between. Germline lookup yields CDR1 SGHKS and CDR2 YYEKEE (reference sequence). CDR3 coding DNA: TGTGCCAGCAGGGCAGGGTGGGAGTTCACCGGGGAGCTGTTTTTT. Amino acid sequence: CASRAGWEFTGELFF. Supplemented by reference TRBV5-5 and TRBJ2-2, the full variable domain reads DAGVTQSPTHLIKTRGQQVTLRCSPISGHKSVSWYQQVLGQGPQFIFQYYEKEERGRGNFPDRFSARQFPNYSSELNVNALLLGDSALYLCASRAGWEFTGELFFGEGSRLTVL.

This clonotype appeared many times. CDR3 DNA sequence: TGTGCCAGCAGCTTGGCCATGAGCTCCTACAATGAGCAGTTCTTC. This translates into CASSLAMSSYNEQFF. V and J are TRBV11-2 and TRBJ2-1; D is unresolved. The V and J ends lost 3 bases and 0 bases respectively, with 9 bases between them. This CDR3 spans 15 amino acids. CDR1 SGHAT and CDR2 FQNNGV come from the germline V gene.

This clonotype was seen a few times. V gene TRBV27 combines with J gene TRBJ2-7; 11 nucleotides line up with TRBD2. Per germline, CDR1 MNHEY and CDR2 SMNVEV (reference sequence). The V gene end was trimmed by 3 bases and the J gene end by 0 bases; junction bases not matched to a gene: 4. The CDR3 is made up of 16 amino acids. CDR3 bases: TGTGCCAGCAGTTTTAGCGGGAGGGGCAGCTCCTACGAGCAGTACTTC. Translated, it gives CASSFSGRGSSYEQYF.

This clonotype was counted many times. The gene calls are TRBV7-9 and TRBJ1-6; 8 nucleotides align to TRBD1. The germline gives CDR1 SEHNR, CDR2 FQNEAQ (reference sequence). Trimming took 6 bases from V and 10 from J; bases not matched to a gene: 8. CDR3 length: 14 residues. CDR3 loop: CASRDRGSGSPLHF. The CDR3 DNA sequence: TGTGCCAGCAGAGACAGGGGCTCAGGATCACCCCTCCACTTT.

This clonotype came up many times. The V gene is TRBV20-1, the J gene TRBJ2-7; TRBD1 matches 9 bases. With V trimmed by 5 bases and J by 5 bases, 7 bases remained unmatched. CDR3 size: 13 residues. Germline V CDR1 and CDR2: DFQATT, SNEGSKA (reference sequence). The CDR3 DNA sequence: TGCAGTGCTTCTACAGGGGGCAAGGACGAGCAGTACTTC. This encodes CSASTGGKDEQYF.

For the CDR3, the DNA is TGCAGCGTTGACGATGTTTGGGGGGTGAACACTGAAGCTTTCTTT. As protein: CSVDDVWGVNTEAFF. The chain employs TRBV29-1 and TRBJ1-1; D is perhaps TRBD1 (5 bases). With 3 bases removed from V and 0 bases from J, the gap between germline ends came to 14 bases. This CDR3 has 15 residues. Germline lookup yields CDR1 SQVTM and CDR2 ANQGSEA.

The V call is TRBV4-2, the J call TRBJ2-1; the D call may be TRBD1 or TRBD2 (5 bases each). The germline gives CDR1 LGHNA, CDR2 YNFKEQ. With 4 bases removed from V and 3 bases from J, the gap between germline ends came to 10 bases. The CDR3 spans 14 residues. For the CDR3, the DNA is TGTGCCAGCAGCCGGGACCTGAACTACAATGAGCAGTTCTTC. Translating it yields CASSRDLNYNEQFF.

The rearrangement uses TRBV14 and TRBJ1-1, with D unresolved. This CDR3 contains 15 residues. The germline V gene encodes CDR1 SGHDN and CDR2 FVKESK. V dropped 4 bases and J dropped 0 bases, with 12 bases sitting between them. The DNA of the CDR3 is TGTGCCAGCAGCCCTTTAACTTTTCTGAACACTGAAGCTTTCTTT. Amino acids: CASSPLTFLNTEAFF.

In its sample, this clonotype was seen a few times. The chain recombines TRBV6-2 or TRBV6-3 with TRBJ2-7; either TRBD1 or TRBD2 may fit D (5 bases each). This CDR3 has 12 amino acids. The germline V gene has CDR1 MNHEY and CDR2 SVGEGT. Trimming removed 8 bases at V and 2 bases at J, with 10 bases between. In nucleotides, the CDR3 is TGTGCCAGCCACGGGGACCCCTACGAGCAGTACTTC. Amino acid sequence: CASHGDPYEQYF.

To note about this clonotype: This sequence may be a read error, since a much larger clone differs from it by one base. The chain has TRBV12-3 or TRBV12-4 and TRBJ2-1; D uncertain. The CDR3 consists of 13 residues. The V end lost 3 bases, the J end lost 7 bases, and 10 bases lay between the germline ends. The DNA of the CDR3 is TGTGCCAGCAGTTTCGGCATGGTTAATGAGCAGTTCTTC. This gives the protein CASSFGMVNEQFF.

This clonotype was picked up many times. The chain is built from TRBV9 and TRBJ1-4; D uncertain. The germline V and J ends were trimmed by 2 bases and 4 bases, with 12 bases remaining between them. The CDR3 totals 15 residues. Germline V gene lookup returns CDR1 SGDLS and CDR2 YYNGEE. Here the CDR3 reads CASSVSSGGNEKLFF. CDR3 coding DNA: TGTGCCAGCAGCGTTTCTTCAGGAGGTAATGAAAAACTGTTTTTT.

The chain couples TRBV4-3 to TRBJ2-1; TRBD2 matches at 11 bases. The V gene end was trimmed by 0 bases and the J gene end by 4 bases; junction bases not matched to a gene: 8. From germline, CDR1 is LGHNA and CDR2 YSLEER. The CDR3 is made up of 18 amino acids. CDR3 protein: CASSQELAGGPRYNEQFF. CDR3 sequence (DNA): TGCGCCAGCAGCCAAGAGTTAGCGGGAGGGCCGAGGTACAATGAGCAGTTCTTC.

The table lists this clonotype with many counts. The chain links TRBV29-1 to TRBJ1-2, with D perhaps matching TRBD1 (6 bases). Trimming removed 7 bases at V and 2 bases at J, with 11 bases between. The length of the CDR3 is 12 residues. CDR1 is SQVTM and CDR2 is ANQGSEA in the germline V gene. The DNA of the CDR3 is TGCAGCGCCGAAGACAGGAACTATGGCTACACCTTC. Amino acid sequence: CSAEDRNYGYTF.

The genes are TRBV12-3 or TRBV12-4 and TRBJ2-4; D is possibly TRBD2 (5 bases). CDR3 length: 14 amino acids. V was pared by 7 bases and J by 6 bases, with 16 bases between. The CDR3 spells CASTKTEAGNIQYF. The CDR3 bases are TGTGCCAGCACCAAGACCGAGGCGGGAAACATTCAGTACTTC.

This clonotype was counted at least ten times. V gene TRBV5-1 combines with J gene TRBJ2-1; possibly TRBD2 for D (6 bases). Germline CDR1 is SGHRS and CDR2 is YFSETQ. Trimming removed 0 bases at V and 0 bases at J, with 13 bases between. This CDR3 has 17 residues. The CDR3: CASSLGSGTLSYNEQFF. The CDR3 DNA reads TGCGCCAGCAGCTTGGGGTCCGGGACTCTCTCCTACAATGAGCAGTTCTTC.

This clonotype was observed many times. The rearrangement joins TRBV12-3 or TRBV12-4 to TRBJ1-2; the D gene is possibly TRBD1 (6 bases). V lost 1 base and J lost 3, with 9 bases in between. This CDR3 has 14 residues. The CDR3 nucleotides are TGTGCCAGCAGTTTAGGGGGGGCCGACTATGGCTACACCTTC. It encodes CASSLGGADYGYTF.

This clonotype showed up many times. The chain has TRBV10-1 and TRBJ2-5, with 9 bases that match TRBD2. Germline V gene data show CDR1 as WNHNN and CDR2 as SYGVQD (reference sequence). V trimming: 0 bases; J trimming: 2 bases; junction bases outside the gene matches: 13. The CDR3 length is 19 residues. The CDR3 reads CASSESKVVAGARQETQYF. The CDR3 bases are TGCGCCAGCAGTGAGTCGAAAGTCGTAGCGGGAGCGAGACAAGAGACCCAGTACTTC.

The table lists this clonotype with many counts. The rearrangement uses TRBV20-1 and TRBJ2-7, with TRBD2 as a possible D gene (6 bases). The V gene lost 3 bases and the J gene lost 4 bases, with 22 bases spanning the gap. CDR1 and CDR2 from the germline V gene are DFQATT and SNEGSKA (reference sequence). The CDR3 is made up of 16 amino acids. In DNA form, the CDR3 reads TGCAGTGCTAGGGACCGTAGGCTAGCGTACTCTTACGAGCAGTACTTC. It specifies CSARDRRLAYSYEQYF.

This chain links TRBV20-1 with TRBJ2-1; 13 bases are shared with TRBD2. V gave up 6 bases and J gave up 8 bases; unmatched junction bases: 10. The CDR3 consists of 15 residues. The germline gives CDR1 DFQATT, CDR2 SNEGSKA (reference sequence). CDR3 coding DNA: TGCAGTGCCGCGGGACTAGCGGGACCCTGGGATGAGCAGTTCTTC. This encodes CSAAGLAGPWDEQFF.

The chain recombines TRBV9 with TRBJ2-2; D unresolved. This CDR3 contains 13 residues. V was clipped by 1 base and J by 3 bases, with 4 bases between them. Germline V CDR1 and CDR2: SGDLS, YYNGEE. CDR3: CASSVWDTGELFF. CDR3 nucleotide sequence: TGTGCCAGCAGCGTATGGGACACCGGGGAGCTGTTTTTT.

Many counts were recorded for this clonotype. This chain uses TRBV4-3 with TRBJ2-3; no clear D. The CDR3 is 13 amino acids. CDR1 is LGHNA, CDR2 YSLEER, per germline. V shed 1 base and J shed 6 bases, with 8 bases lying between them. This chain's CDR3 is CASSQGIPDTQYF. Written as DNA, the CDR3 is TGCGCCAGCAGCCAAGGGATCCCGGATACGCAGTATTTT.

This clonotype showed up many times. This sequence joins TRBV20-1 and TRBJ2-2; D unclear. V gave up 3 bases and J gave up 2 bases, with 7 bases separating them. CDR1 and CDR2 from the germline V gene are DFQATT and SNEGSKA (reference sequence). The CDR3 consists of 13 residues. CDR3 coding DNA: TGCAGTGCTAGTTTCCCAAACACCGGGGAGCTGTTTTTT. This gives the protein CSASFPNTGELFF.